Listed here is a single T cell receptor beta chain. The V gene lost 1 base and the J gene lost 8 bases, with 11 bases spanning the gap. The CDR3 runs to 13 residues. Germline V gene lookup returns CDR1 KGHSH and CDR2 LQKENI. This record belongs to a study of shared clonotypes between healthy human individuals. Profiled with immunoSEQ multiplex PCR; TCRdb holds only in-frame clones, not every one. The sample lists about 1.1 million clones; around 78% were seen once. The origin of this receptor is a man aged 18 to 35 in good health. Some clones in this sample may be carry-over from other donors' samples. V gene TRBV18 combines with J gene TRBJ1-2; D is undetermined. Input material: memory CD4+ T cells from PBMCs. Subset specified: CD45RA-negative fraction. This chain's CDR3 is CASSPQVSEGYTF. In nucleotides, the CDR3 is TGTGCCAGCTCACCACAAGTCTCGGAGGGCTACACCTTC. The whole variable domain, filled in from reference TRBV18 and TRBJ1-2, reads NAGVMQNPRHLVRRRGQEARLRCSPMKGHSHVYWYRQLPEEGLKFMVYLQKENIIDESGMPKERFSAEFPKEGPSILRIQQVVRGDSAAYFCASSPQVSEGYTFGSGTRLTVV.